A selection of T cell receptor beta chains follows, all from one sample in a study of cytomegalovirus exposure and HLA in healthy donors. Assay: immunoSEQ multiplex PCR; the TCRdb copy retains only in-frame clones and omits some. The table lists about 160,000 clones, 75% to 80% of them singletons. What was sequenced was PBMCs. The receptor source for this set is a woman aged 40 to 55 in good health and CMV-seronegative. CDR3s include the opening cysteine and the closing phenylalanine or tryptophan. D genes are given only for firm matches. Not all rows give a size; the values are once, few, many and, for expanded clones, a class.

V: TRBV5-1; D: .; J: TRBJ2-7; size: .; CDR3: CASSLRTPLPYEQYF; DNA: TGCGCCAGCAGCTTACGGACTCCCCTACCCTACGAGCAGTACTTC
V: TRBV10-3; D: .; J: TRBJ2-3; size: .; CDR3: CAISGGHPDTQYF; DNA: TGTGCCATCAGCGGGGGGCATCCAGATACGCAGTATTTT
V: TRBV7-2; D: .; J: TRBJ1-6; size: .; CDR3: CASSLTGVGSPLHF; DNA: TGTGCCAGCAGCTTAACGGGGGTAGGTTCACCCCTCCACTTT
V: TRBV5-1; D: TRBD1; J: TRBJ2-7; size: .; CDR3: CASSPRQGIYEQYF; DNA: TGCGCCAGCAGCCCCCGACAGGGGATCTACGAGCAGTACTTC
V: TRBV7-9; D: .; J: TRBJ2-1; size: .; CDR3: CASSLRLRGTYNEQFF; DNA: TGTGCCAGCAGCTTACGATTGCGGGGAACCTACAATGAGCAGTTCTTC
V: TRBV28; D: .; J: TRBJ2-3; size: .; CDR3: CASSFGRRDTQYF; DNA: TGTGCCAGCAGTTTTGGGCGTAGGGATACGCAGTATTTT
V: TRBV9; D: .; J: TRBJ1-3; size: .; CDR3: CASSALSGLSGNTIYF; DNA: TGTGCCAGCAGCGCCCTTTCAGGGCTCTCTGGAAACACCATATATTTT
V: TRBV9; D: .; J: TRBJ2-1; size: .; CDR3: CASSVAGYNEQFF; DNA: TGTGCCAGCAGCGTAGCCGGTTACAATGAGCAGTTCTTC
V: TRBV5-1; D: TRBD1; J: TRBJ2-3; size: .; CDR3: CASSLRGRGDTQYF; DNA: TGCGCCAGCAGCTTGAGGGGGCGCGGGGATACGCAGTATTTT
V: TRBV28; D: TRBD2; J: TRBJ2-5; size: .; CDR3: CASSADLLAGSVETQYF; DNA: TGTGCCAGCAGTGCTGACCTCCTAGCGGGCTCAGTAGAGACCCAGTACTTC
V: TRBV6-4; D: .; J: TRBJ1-1; size: .; CDR3: CASSEGARSLNTEAFF; DNA: TGTGCCAGCAGTGAAGGAGCGCGATCACTGAACACTGAAGCTTTCTTT
V: TRBV5-1; D: .; J: TRBJ2-7; size: .; CDR3: CASSLGRGYYEQYF; DNA: TGCGCCAGCAGCTTGGGGCGGGGATACTACGAGCAGTACTTC
V: TRBV7-8; D: TRBD1; J: TRBJ2-2; size: .; CDR3: CASSLRGTATNTGELFF; DNA: TGTGCCAGCAGCTTACGAGGGACAGCGACCAACACCGGGGAGCTGTTTTTT
V: TRBV4-1; D: .; J: TRBJ1-3; size: .; CDR3: CASSQEGRLTGNTIYF; DNA: TGCGCCAGCAGCCAAGAGGGCAGGTTGACTGGAAACACCATATATTTT
V: TRBV7-9; D: .; J: TRBJ1-5; size: .; CDR3: CASSFRPGTDPQHF; DNA: TGTGCCAGCAGCTTCCGCCCAGGGACTGACCCCCAGCATTTT
V: TRBV27; D: TRBD1; J: TRBJ1-2; size: .; CDR3: CASSSDWTGIVVRGYTF; DNA: TGTGCCAGCAGTTCCGACTGGACAGGGATTGTGGTTCGTGGCTACACCTTC
V: TRBV19; D: TRBD1; J: TRBJ2-7; size: .; CDR3: CASSSQGAREQYF; DNA: TGTGCCAGTAGTTCACAGGGGGCCCGGGAGCAGTACTTC
V: TRBV9; D: TRBD1; J: TRBJ1-2; size: .; CDR3: CASSLTGGAGVYGYTF; DNA: TGTGCCAGCAGCTTAACAGGGGGCGCAGGGGTCTATGGCTACACCTTC
V: TRBV5-4; D: .; J: TRBJ2-3; size: .; CDR3: CASSATYSDTQYF; DNA: TGTGCCAGCAGCGCGACGTACAGTGATACGCAGTATTTT
V: TRBV5-5; D: .; J: TRBJ1-1; size: .; CDR3: CASRPGGFTEAFF; DNA: TGTGCCAGCAGACCTGGGGGGTTCACTGAAGCTTTCTTT
V: TRBV5-1; D: .; J: TRBJ2-3; size: .; CDR3: CASSQRGGGDTQYF; DNA: TGCGCCAGCAGCCAGAGGGGGGGTGGGGATACGCAGTATTTT
V: TRBV27; D: TRBD2; J: TRBJ2-7; size: .; CDR3: CASSLRRGGPIEQYF; DNA: TGTGCCAGCAGTTTACGGCGGGGGGGCCCTATCGAGCAGTACTTC
V: TRBV7-6; D: TRBD1; J: TRBJ1-3; size: .; CDR3: CASSRPTGENTIYF; DNA: TGTGCCAGCAGCCGGCCGACAGGGGAAAACACCATATATTTT
V: TRBV5-4; D: .; J: TRBJ2-7; size: few; CDR3: CASTSSRDAYEQYF; DNA: TGTGCCAGCACCTCGTCCAGGGATGCATACGAGCAGTACTTC
V: TRBV25-1; D: TRBD1; J: TRBJ2-5; size: .; CDR3: CASSLGQMTQYF; DNA: TGTGCCAGCAGTCTGGGACAGATGACCCAGTACTTC
V: TRBV29-1; D: TRBD1; J: TRBJ1-1; size: .; CDR3: CSVRQGSLNTEAFF; DNA: TGCAGCGTCCGACAGGGAAGCTTGAACACTGAAGCTTTCTTT
V: TRBV2; D: .; J: TRBJ2-5; size: .; CDR3: CASSSGTSETQYF; DNA: TGTGCCAGCAGCTCCGGGACATCGGAGACCCAGTACTTC
V: TRBV4-1; D: TRBD2; J: TRBJ2-1; size: .; CDR3: CASSETPGTSSYNEQFF; DNA: TGCGCCAGCAGCGAAACACCCGGGACTAGTTCTTACAATGAGCAGTTCTTC
V: TRBV6-5; D: .; J: TRBJ2-5; size: .; CDR3: CASSYRTGGGKTQYF; DNA: TGTGCCAGCAGTTACCGGACGGGGGGCGGGAAGACCCAGTACTTC
V: TRBV5-6; D: .; J: TRBJ1-6; size: once; CDR3: CASSANWDNYNSPLHF; DNA: TGTGCCAGCAGCGCTAATTGGGACAACTATAATTCACCCCTCCACTTT
V: TRBV5-4; D: TRBD2; J: TRBJ2-5; size: .; CDR3: CASSSGLAGQETQYF; DNA: TGTGCCAGCAGCTCAGGACTAGCGGGTCAAGAGACCCAGTACTTC
V: TRBV7-9; D: TRBD1; J: TRBJ2-5; size: .; CDR3: CASSLMDRAYQETQYF; DNA: TGTGCCAGCAGCTTAATGGACAGGGCGTACCAAGAGACCCAGTACTTC
V: TRBV7-8; D: .; J: TRBJ1-1; size: .; CDR3: CASSLSGAGWNTEAFF; DNA: TGTGCCAGCAGCTTATCGGGTGCCGGTTGGAACACTGAAGCTTTCTTT
V: TRBV4-1; D: TRBD2; J: TRBJ2-2; size: .; CDR3: CASSPGPPRREGGELFF; DNA: TGCGCCAGCAGCCCTGGGCCGCCGCGACGGGAGGGCGGGGAGCTGTTTTTT
V: TRBV25-1; D: .; J: TRBJ1-6; size: .; CDR3: CASSVTADNSPLHF; DNA: TGTGCCAGCAGTGTTACAGCAGATAATTCACCCCTCCACTTT
V: TRBV18; D: TRBD1; J: TRBJ1-2; size: .; CDR3: CASSPQGARNYGYTF; DNA: TGTGCCAGCTCACCACAGGGGGCTAGGAACTATGGCTACACCTTC
V: TRBV10-1; D: TRBD1; J: TRBJ2-7; size: few; CDR3: CASSGDRGSYEQYF; DNA: TGCGCCAGCAGTGGGGACAGGGGGTCCTACGAGCAGTACTTC
V: TRBV6-5; D: .; J: TRBJ1-5; size: once; CDR3: CASSAQGYNQPQHF; DNA: TGTGCCAGCAGTGCTCAGGGATACAATCAGCCCCAGCATTTT
V: TRBV6-6; D: .; J: TRBJ1-3; size: once; CDR3: CASRDNSGNTIYF; DNA: TGTGCCAGTCGGGACAACTCTGGAAACACCATATATTTT
V: TRBV4-1; D: TRBD1; J: TRBJ1-2; size: .; CDR3: CASSRPDRQGSYTF; DNA: TGCGCCAGCAGCCGCCCCGATAGACAGGGGAGCTACACCTTC
V: TRBV9; D: .; J: TRBJ2-3; size: .; CDR3: CASSVRNGYDTDTQYF; DNA: TGTGCCAGCAGCGTACGAAACGGGTACGACACAGATACGCAGTATTTT
V: TRBV29-1; D: .; J: TRBJ1-2; size: .; CDR3: CSVEGLAERGYTF; DNA: TGCAGCGTTGAAGGATTAGCGGAAAGGGGCTACACCTTC
V: TRBV7-6; D: .; J: TRBJ2-7; size: .; CDR3: CASSLLAGDNEQYF; DNA: TGTGCCAGCAGCTTATTGGCAGGGGATAACGAGCAGTACTTC
V: TRBV10-3; D: .; J: TRBJ2-3; size: .; CDR3: CAISEPGGTDTQYF; DNA: TGTGCCATCAGTGAGCCGGGGGGCACAGATACGCAGTATTTT
V: TRBV28; D: TRBD1; J: TRBJ1-2; size: .; CDR3: CASSSTGKGYTF; DNA: TGTGCCAGCAGTTCGACAGGGAAGGGGTACACCTTC
V: TRBV6-1; D: TRBD2; J: TRBJ2-2; size: .; CDR3: CASSDPGGGNTGELFF; DNA: TGTGCCAGCAGTGACCCGGGCGGGGGGAACACCGGGGAGCTGTTTTTT
V: TRBV6-5; D: .; J: TRBJ2-4; size: .; CDR3: CASRGLAKNIQYF; DNA: TGTGCCAGCCGGGGATTAGCCAAAAACATTCAGTACTTC